A selection of T cell receptor beta chains follows, all from one sample in a study of OX40 agonist ivuxolimab in advanced cancers. Generated by immunoSEQ multiplex PCR, the TCRdb table keeps only in-frame clones and is missing some. The profile shows 55,000 to 85,000 clones, 65% to 90% of them singletons. The sample here was CD4+ or CD8+ T cells sorted from blood, taken in a trial of the OX40 agonist ivuxolimab. The origin of the receptors is an adult with an advanced solid tumor such as melanoma, head and neck, liver or kidney cancer. Both conserved end residues are part of each CDR3.

J gene: TRBJ2-5
V gene: TRBV7-2
CDR3 protein: CASSLRGGRWETQYF

J gene: TRBJ1-1
V gene: TRBV5-5
CDR3 protein: CASSLYDRLNTEAFF

J gene: TRBJ1-3
V gene: TRBV6-5
CDR3 protein: CASSYSGGNSGNTIYF

J gene: TRBJ2-4
V gene: TRBV6-1
CDR3 protein: CASSEPPQLAAKNIQYF

J gene: TRBJ2-4
V gene: TRBV10-3
CDR3 protein: CAISEPRAANIQYF

J gene: TRBJ2-5
V gene: TRBV6-5
CDR3 protein: CASSYGHRGPGETQYF

J gene: TRBJ1-5
V gene: TRBV7-2
CDR3 protein: CASSLGLGDQPQHF

J gene: TRBJ1-1
V gene: TRBV6-5
CDR3 protein: CASSYRGGSTEAFF

J gene: TRBJ1-2
V gene: TRBV6-5
CDR3 protein: CASSPRQGAGYGYTF

J gene: TRBJ1-5
V gene: TRBV19
CDR3 protein: CASRAGSYSNQPQHF

J gene: TRBJ2-1
V gene: TRBV5-6
CDR3 protein: CASSRVAGAFLGYNEQFF

J gene: TRBJ1-2
V gene: TRBV2
CDR3 protein: CASSPDRGRRTGGYGYTF

J gene: TRBJ2-4
V gene: TRBV21-1
CDR3 protein: CASSKGQAKNIQYF

J gene: TRBJ2-3
V gene: TRBV27
CDR3 protein: CASSFGGTGVSTDTQYF

J gene: TRBJ2-5
V gene: TRBV10-1
CDR3 protein: CASSESTGKETQYF

J gene: TRBJ1-2
V gene: TRBV2
CDR3 protein: CASSEGGGYTF

J gene: TRBJ2-7
V gene: TRBV19
CDR3 protein: CASRSRTGLQSSYEQYF

J gene: TRBJ2-6
V gene: TRBV5-6
CDR3 protein: CASSGKGLWAGANVLTF

J gene: TRBJ2-5
V gene: TRBV7-2
CDR3 protein: CASSLGFWEETQYF

J gene: TRBJ2-1
V gene: TRBV18
CDR3 protein: CASSPGGQGEQFF

J gene: TRBJ2-5
V gene: TRBV18
CDR3 protein: CASSPESPGAQETQYF

J gene: TRBJ1-2
V gene: TRBV7-2
CDR3 protein: CASRRDRGLGGYTF

J gene: TRBJ2-7
V gene: TRBV7-8
CDR3 protein: CASSSRQGRDEQYF

J gene: TRBJ2-7
V gene: TRBV2
CDR3 protein: CASSVVGTGGYEQYF

J gene: TRBJ2-5
V gene: TRBV5-4
CDR3 protein: CASSPGLAGLQETQYF

J gene: TRBJ1-5
V gene: TRBV7-8
CDR3 protein: CASSLRVGVNQPQHF

J gene: TRBJ1-3
V gene: TRBV19
CDR3 protein: CASSSQGYSGNTIYF

J gene: TRBJ1-1
V gene: TRBV30
CDR3 protein: CARSPGMNTEAFF

J gene: TRBJ2-3
V gene: TRBV4-3
CDR3 protein: CASSQGDTSGATDTQYF

J gene: TRBJ2-2
V gene: TRBV7-3
CDR3 protein: CASSFGQATGELFF

J gene: TRBJ2-4
V gene: TRBV7-2
CDR3 protein: CASSLSRPPQNIQYF

J gene: TRBJ2-3
V gene: TRBV19
CDR3 protein: CASSLAGMRDTQYF

J gene: TRBJ1-4
V gene: TRBV6-6
CDR3 protein: CASKSRTDEKLFF

J gene: TRBJ1-1
V gene: TRBV18
CDR3 protein: CASSPRRQTLGTEAFF

J gene: TRBJ2-7
V gene: TRBV4-1
CDR3 protein: CASSQDPLLGRAGGYEQYF

J gene: TRBJ1-2
V gene: TRBV18
CDR3 protein: CASSPRSGGDYGYTF

J gene: TRBJ2-7
V gene: TRBV5-6
CDR3 protein: CASSFGLATSYEQYF

J gene: TRBJ1-4
V gene: TRBV30
CDR3 protein: CAALTGWRNEKLFF

J gene: TRBJ2-1
V gene: TRBV4-1
CDR3 protein: CASSLRYSGVTSYNEQFF

J gene: TRBJ2-5
V gene: TRBV6-5
CDR3 protein: CASSSVETQYF

J gene: TRBJ2-7
V gene: TRBV27
CDR3 protein: CASSPDRRNSYEQYF

J gene: TRBJ2-3
V gene: TRBV7-2
CDR3 protein: CASSLGLGENTQYF

J gene: TRBJ2-5
V gene: TRBV5-1
CDR3 protein: CASQVWGQETQYF

J gene: TRBJ2-7
V gene: TRBV7-2
CDR3 protein: CASSPRDYHREQYF

J gene: TRBJ2-5
V gene: TRBV5-1
CDR3 protein: CASSLNSGSYETQYF

J gene: TRBJ2-7
V gene: TRBV5-4
CDR3 protein: CASSFGGLAGGTYEQYF

J gene: TRBJ1-4
V gene: TRBV4-1
CDR3 protein: CASSQTDRVGEKLFF

J gene: TRBJ1-5
V gene: TRBV5-5
CDR3 protein: CASSLVADSNQPQHF

J gene: TRBJ1-1
V gene: TRBV28
CDR3 protein: CASNSKGVRGTEAFF

J gene: TRBJ2-7
V gene: TRBV6-1
CDR3 protein: CASSAIMDEQYF